The next 28 T cell receptor beta chains were all read from a single sample in a study of T cell clonality in common variable immunodeficiency. No antigen has been identified for these receptors. Study results and caveats: Common variable immunodeficiency TCR beta sequences reportedly had fewer deletions and N-nucleotide insertions.

Sequencing was performed with immunoSEQ multiplex PCR; in TCRdb, only in-frame clones are kept and a portion is missing. Listed here are roughly 2,500 clones without any singletons, the top ten holding 8% to 13%. Sequenced sample: peripheral blood mononuclear cells. The receptors originated from a human donor with common variable immunodeficiency.

This clone was counted ten times or more. The CDR3 is cut off 3 residues early in the read; its end comes from the germline J gene. The gene calls are TRBV5-6 and TRBJ1-4; D is uncertain. CDR1 is SGHDT, CDR2 YYEEEE, per germline. The CDR3 length is 13 residues. The V and J ends lost 4 bases and 5 bases respectively, with 9 bases between them. The CDR3: CASSLRGNEKLFF. The covered CDR3 bases are TGTGCCAGCAGCCTCCGCGGAAATGAAAAA.

In its sample, this clone is medium-sized. The read halts 3 residues ahead of the CDR3 end, with the missing end drawn from the germline J gene. The J gene is TRBJ2-3, the V gene TRBV5-1; TRBD1 aligns across 10 bases. J gave up 6 bases and V 4 bases, and 5 bases lay outside the gene matches. This CDR3 is 14 amino acids long. Germline V gives CDR1 SGHRS, CDR2 YFSETQ. CDR3 DNA, as far as it was read: TGCGCCAGCAGCCCGGGACAGGGGCTGGATACG. Its protein is CASSPGQGLDT. The entire CDR3 protein reads CASSPGQGLDTQYF.

This clone is medium-sized by share. The CDR3 is CASSPRGGRKGETQYF. The covered CDR3 bases are TGTGCCAGCAGCCCTCGAGGGGGTCGAAAGGGAGAGACC. The rearrangement links TRBV9 to TRBJ2-5; the D gene is possibly TRBD1 (6 bases). The read stops 3 residues short of the end of the CDR3; the missing end is completed from the germline J gene. CDR1 is SGDLS and CDR2 is YYNGEE in the germline V gene. V gave up 4 bases and J gave up 4 bases, with 20 bases separating them. The CDR3 consists of 16 residues. Using reference TRBV9 and TRBJ2-5 for the parts outside the CDR3, the full variable domain is DSGVTQTPKHLITATGQRVTLRCSPRSGDLSVYWYQQSLDQGLQFLIQYYNGEERAKGNILERFSAQQFPDLHSELNLSSLELGDSALYFCASSPRGGRKGETQYFGPGTRLLVL.

This clone was seen a few times. The observed sequence ends 3 residues before the CDR3 terminus, with the missing tail filled in from the germline J gene. The chain has TRBV7-6 and TRBJ1-1; 9 nucleotides align to TRBD1. The V gene's germline CDR1 is SGHVS and CDR2 FNYEAQ. The trim removed 5 bases at V and 6 bases at J, leaving 4 bases unmatched. The CDR3 sequence is 13 residues long. CDR3 region: CASSRGTGSEAFF. The part of the CDR3 DNA that was read is TGTGCCAGCAGCCGAGGGACAGGGTCTGAA.

This clone is classed as medium-sized. The CDR3 sequence is CSARDHRGGQETQYF. CDR3 bases read: TGCAGTGCTAGAGATCACCGCGGGGGCCAAGAGACC. This chain links TRBV20-1 with TRBJ2-5; TRBD2 aligns across 7 bases. The read gets to within 3 residues of the CDR3 end, and the germline J gene fills in the rest. Germline V CDR1 and CDR2: DFQATT, SNEGSKA (reference sequence). J lost 1 base, V lost 0 bases, and 5 bases had no gene match. CDR3 size: 15 residues.

In its sample, this clone ranks as medium-sized. The read finishes 3 residues shy of the CDR3 end, and the germline J gene is used to complete it. The chain has TRBV7-9 and TRBJ1-1, with no clear D. The V gene's germline CDR1 is SEHNR and CDR2 FQNEAQ (reference sequence). This CDR3 contains 13 residues. V was clipped by 6 bases and J by 1 base, with 9 bases between them. CDR3 in amino acids: CASRKTGNTEAFF. The CDR3 bases that were read are TGTGCCAGCAGAAAGACTGGGAACACTGAA.

By share of the sample, this clone is medium-sized. The read gets to within 3 residues of the CDR3 end, and the germline J gene fills in the rest. This chain joins TRBV7-9 and TRBJ2-1, with TRBD1 matching 8 bases. The CDR3 contains 14 residues. The V gene's germline CDR1 is SEHNR and CDR2 FQNEAQ (reference sequence). V was pared by 9 bases and J by 6 bases, with 10 bases of the junction left unmatched. CDR3 sequence reads: CASRQGPTGNEQFF. The CDR3 bases that were read are TGTGCCAGTAGACAGGGGCCTACCGGCAATGAG.

Within the sample, this clone is medium-sized. The CDR3 end lies 3 residues beyond the end of the read and is filled in from the germline J gene. J is TRBJ2-5 and V is TRBV7-3; TRBD2 agrees at 7 bases. This CDR3 is built from 15 residues. V was pared by 2 bases and J by 2 bases, with 5 bases of the junction left unmatched. The germline CDR1 and CDR2 sequences are SGHTA and FQGTGA. The sequenced CDR3 bases are TGTGCCAGCAGCTTAGCGATGGGGGGGCAAGAGACC. This translates into CASSLAMGGQET. The full CDR3 protein is CASSLAMGGQETQYF. The full variable domain, completed using reference TRBV7-3 and TRBJ2-5, is GAGVSQTPSNKVTEKGKYVELRCDPISGHTALYWYRQSLGQGPEFLIYFQGTGAADDSGLPNDRFFAVRPEGSVSTLKIQRTERGDSAVYLCASSLAMGGQETQYFGPGTRLLVL.

This clone is judged medium-sized. The observed sequence ends 3 residues before the CDR3 terminus, with the missing tail filled in from the germline J gene. This chain uses TRBV5-1 with TRBJ2-1; 12 bases match TRBD1. CDR3 length: 19 amino acids. The ends lost 4 bases at V and 2 bases at J; junction bases unmatched: 13. Germline values: CDR1 SGHRS, CDR2 YFSETQ. CDR3 sequence: CASSPAGQGAQRAYNEQFF. The DNA read from the CDR3 is TGCGCCAGCAGCCCCGCGGGACAGGGGGCCCAAAGGGCCTACAATGAG.

In this sample, this clone is medium-sized (0.01 to 0.1%). This CDR3 is CAVQKGGAFNEQFF. CDR3 bases read: TGTGCCGTCCAAAAAGGGGGGGCCTTCAATGAG. The chain has TRBV10-3 and TRBJ2-1; TRBD2 is a possible D gene (7 bases). Read data end 3 residues before the CDR3 end; the end is taken from the germline J gene. Trimming removed 11 bases from V and 6 bases from J, with 20 bases in between. Germline V gives CDR1 ENHRY, CDR2 SYGVKD. This CDR3 has 14 residues.

This clone came up many times. The CDR3 end lies 3 residues beyond the end of the read and is filled in from the germline J gene. This chain uses TRBV4-2 with TRBJ2-1, with 7 bases that match TRBD1. Germline lookup yields CDR1 LGHNA and CDR2 YNFKEQ. The CDR3 runs 12 residues. V was pared by 1 base and J by 9 bases, with 0 bases of the junction left unmatched. CDR3 bases read: TGTGCCAGCAGCCAAGGACAGGGTGAG. The encoded protein is CASSQGQGE. The complete CDR3 protein is CASSQGQGEQFF.

Judged by abundance, this clone is medium-sized. The read finishes 3 residues shy of the CDR3 end, and the germline J gene is used to complete it. The V gene is TRBV5-1, the J gene TRBJ1-2; weak D call: TRBD1 (5 bases). Trimming took 0 bases from V and 2 from J, leaving 11 bases between them. The CDR3 covers 15 residues. CDR1 is SGHRS and CDR2 is YFSETQ in the germline V gene. The CDR3 bases that were read are TGCGCCAGCAGCTTGGGGGGGGGTTCGAACTATGGC. Amino acids: CASSLGGGSNYG. The whole CDR3 sequence reads CASSLGGGSNYGYTF.

This clone has a handful of counts. The CDR3 sequence is CASGQGWRAETQYF. Incomplete CDR3 DNA: TGTGCCAGCGGGCAGGGATGGAGGGCAGAGACC. V is TRBV2 and J is TRBJ2-5, with a tentative D call TRBD2 (6 bases). The read terminates 3 residues ahead of where the CDR3 ends, so the germline J gene completes it. The length of the CDR3 is 14 residues. Germline V gives CDR1 SNHLY, CDR2 FYNNEI. Between the trimmed V and J ends, which lost 8 bases and 4 bases, there was a span of 17 bases.

This clone showed up many times. From the germline J gene comes the end of the CDR3, since the read stops 3 residues before it. The rearrangement uses TRBV12-3 or TRBV12-4 and TRBJ2-7; TRBD2 might be the D (5 bases). The germline V and J ends were trimmed by 7 bases and 6 bases, with 13 bases remaining between them. CDR3 length: 12 amino acids. The sequenced part of the CDR3 DNA is TGTGCCAGCACTGGTGGCGGGCGCGAG. Protein: CASTGGGRE. The whole CDR3 is CASTGGGREQYF.

This clone showed up many times. Sequencing ends 3 residues short of the CDR3 end; the germline J gene provides the rest. The chain carries TRBV7-3 and TRBJ2-3; TRBD2 agrees at 9 bases. V shed 2 bases and J 8 bases; nucleotides not matched to a gene: 8. The germline gives CDR1 SGHTA, CDR2 FQGTGA. The CDR3 covers 15 residues. The covered CDR3 bases are TGTGCCAGCAGCTTAGCCGGCCGAGCGGGGGGTACG. It codes for CASSLAGRAGGT. The complete CDR3 protein is CASSLAGRAGGTQYF.

This clone came up many times. The CDR3 end is not reached by the read, which stops 3 residues before it; the germline J gene fills it in. This rearrangement joins TRBV20-1 to TRBJ2-1, with D possibly being TRBD2 (7 bases). The germline CDR1 and CDR2 sequences are DFQATT and SNEGSKA (reference sequence). The CDR3 sequence is 14 residues long. Trimming took 6 bases from V and 9 from J, leaving 21 bases between them. Partial CDR3 DNA: TGCAGTGCCGGAGGGAGGGGGGGCCGGGGTGAG. This encodes CSAGGRGGRGE. The whole CDR3 region reads CSAGGRGGRGEQFF.

Comment on this clone: The read terminates 3 residues before the CDR3 end, so the remaining end is supplied by the germline J gene. The chain uses TRBV7-8 and TRBJ1-5; no definite D call. Germline loops: CDR1 SGHVS, CDR2 FQNEAQ. The CDR3 consists of 15 residues. Trimming pared 2 bases from V and 1 base from J, leaving 9 bases between. The CDR3 loop is CASSLSSASNQPQHF. The CDR3 DNA, read in part, is TGTGCCAGCAGCTTATCATCTGCGAGCAATCAGCCC. Together with reference TRBV7-8 and TRBJ1-5, the CDR3 gives the full variable domain: GAGVSQSPRYKVAKRGQDVALRCDPISGHVSLFWYQQALGQGPEFLTYFQNEAQLDKSGLPSDRFFAERPEGSVSTLKIQRTQQEDSAVYLCASSLSSASNQPQHFGDGTRLSIL.

This clone is termed large. The CDR3 goes on 3 residues after the read ends, and that part is filled in from the germline J gene. V gene TRBV4-1 combines with J gene TRBJ1-2, with a weak D call TRBD1 (6 bases). Per germline, CDR1 MGHRA and CDR2 YSYEKL. The CDR3 is made up of 14 amino acids. The CDR3 sequence: CASSQFQGRTSYTF. The DNA read from the CDR3 is TGCGCCAGCAGCCAGTTCCAGGGGAGAACGAGC.

This clone was detected ten times or more. Sequencing ends 3 residues short of the CDR3 end; the germline J gene provides the rest. The V call is TRBV7-6, the J call TRBJ2-7; 8 positions match TRBD2. Trimming removed 4 bases from V and 6 bases from J; junction bases left unmatched: 5. The CDR3 length is 13 residues. In germline, CDR1 is SGHVS, CDR2 FNYEAQ. The CDR3 bases that were read are TGTGCCAGCAGCTCCGGGAGGGGGGGCGAG. Translating gives CASSSGRGGE. The complete CDR3 sequence is CASSSGRGGEQYF.

This clone is categorized as medium-sized. The CDR3 here is CASREQGSGNTIYF. CDR3 bases read: TGTGCCAGCAGGGAACAGGGATCTGGAAACACC. The chain recombines TRBV2 with TRBJ1-3; D perhaps matches TRBD1 (6 bases). The read gets to within 3 residues of the CDR3 end, and the germline J gene fills in the rest. Germline V gene lookup returns CDR1 SNHLY and CDR2 FYNNEI. V shed 6 bases and J shed 1 base, with 10 bases lying between them. CDR3 length: 14 amino acids.

Remarks on this clone: The read gets to within 3 residues of the CDR3 end, and the germline J gene fills in the rest. This rearrangement joins TRBV7-2 to TRBJ2-5; D is possibly TRBD1 (6 bases). CDR1 SGHTA and CDR2 FQGNSA come from the germline V gene. Trimming removed 5 bases from V and 5 bases from J, with 12 bases in between. The CDR3 totals 13 residues. This CDR3 is CASSRQDGETQYF. The CDR3 bases that were read are TGTGCCAGCAGCCGACAGGATGGGGAGACC.

This clone counts as medium-sized. The read ends 3 residues early relative to the CDR3; the germline J gene fills the gap. The chain recombines TRBV4-1 with TRBJ1-4; TRBD1 agrees at 9 bases. Germline CDR1 reads MGHRA; CDR2 reads YSYEKL. After removal of 8 bases from V and 5 bases from J, the junction contained 9 bases not matched to a gene. The length of the CDR3 is 15 residues. This CDR3 reads CASGPQGARNEKLFF. The CDR3 bases that were read are TGCGCCAGCGGCCCACAGGGGGCCAGAAATGAAAAA.

This clone is medium-sized by share. The CDR3 loop is CASGFFAGHYNEQFF. The CDR3 bases that were read are TGTGCTAGTGGTTTTTTCGCGGGCCACTACAATGAG. The chain carries TRBV12-5 and TRBJ2-1, with D maybe TRBD2 (5 bases). The CDR3 end lies 3 residues beyond the end of the read and is filled in from the germline J gene. Looked up from germline, CDR1 is LGHNT and CDR2 is FRNRAP. CDR3 size: 15 residues. V shed 3 bases and J shed 3 bases, with 12 bases lying between them.

The covered CDR3 bases are TGCGCCAGCAGCTTGGAGCCAGGAGCCTACGAG. Translated, it gives CASSLEPGAYE. Given in full, the CDR3 is CASSLEPGAYEQYF. V and J are TRBV5-1 and TRBJ2-7; D is ambiguous. The read terminates 3 residues before the CDR3 end, so the remaining end is supplied by the germline J gene. V was trimmed by 0 bases and J by 2 bases, leaving 9 bases between them. Per germline, CDR1 SGHRS and CDR2 YFSETQ. This CDR3 has 14 amino acids. Together with reference TRBV5-1 and TRBJ2-7, the CDR3 gives the full variable domain: KAGVTQTPRYLIKTRGQQVTLSCSPISGHRSVSWYQQTPGQGLQFLFEYFSETQRNKGNFPGRFSGRQFSNSRSEMNVSTLELGDSALYLCASSLEPGAYEQYFGPGTRLTVT.

There are many counts of this clone. The CDR3 end lies 3 residues beyond the end of the read and is filled in from the germline J gene. The gene calls are TRBV12-3 or TRBV12-4 and TRBJ1-3, with D unresolved. Deletions cut 3 bases from V and 4 bases from J, with 10 bases between. The CDR3 loop spans 14 amino acids. The covered CDR3 bases are TGTGCCAGCAGTTTCTATCTCCCCGGAAACACC. As protein: CASSFYLPGNT. The CDR3 in full is CASSFYLPGNTIYF.

This clone was counted many times. The read falls 3 residues short of the CDR3 end, and the missing part is taken from the germline J gene. This chain links TRBV3-1 (or the pseudogene TRBV3-2) with TRBJ2-1; perhaps TRBD2 as D (6 bases). CDR1 LGHDT and CDR2 YNNKEL come from the germline V gene (reference sequence). V lost 4 bases and J lost 4, with 14 bases in between. The CDR3 is 15 amino acids. The part of the CDR3 DNA that was read is TGTGCCAGCAGCCCGCAACTAGGAGGGTACAATGAG. It specifies CASSPQLGGYNE. The full CDR3 protein reads CASSPQLGGYNEQFF.

Here the CDR3 reads CASRAERETQYF. CDR3 DNA, as far as it was read: TGCGCCAGCAGGGCTGAAAGAGAGACC. The chain combines TRBV5-1 with TRBJ2-5, with D uncertain. The read comes to an end 3 residues before the CDR3 does, leaving the germline J gene to fill in the end. This CDR3 spans 12 amino acids. Germline lookup yields CDR1 SGHRS and CDR2 YFSETQ. Trimming took off 5 bases at V and 4 bases at J, with 9 bases between the two ends. Full variable domain (missing parts from reference TRBV5-1 and TRBJ2-5): KAGVTQTPRYLIKTRGQQVTLSCSPISGHRSVSWYQQTPGQGLQFLFEYFSETQRNKGNFPGRFSGRQFSNSRSEMNVSTLELGDSALYLCASRAERETQYFGPGTRLLVL.

This clone rates as medium-sized. The read ends 3 residues shy of where the CDR3 ends; the end is completed using the germline J gene. V usage is TRBV7-9 and J usage is TRBJ2-5; D tentatively fits TRBD1 or TRBD2 (5 bases each). Germline V gene lookup returns CDR1 SEHNR and CDR2 FQNEAQ (reference sequence). CDR3 size: 12 residues. V was shortened by 5 bases and J by 5 bases, with 9 bases between the two germline ends. CDR3 DNA (partial): TGTGCCAGCAGCAAGAGGGGTGAGACC. It is translated as CASSKRGET. The complete CDR3 sequence is CASSKRGETQYF.